This TCR beta chain derives from a study of blood T cell repertoires in COVID-19. In the study overall: The United States, Italy and Spain provided the acute and convalescent COVID-19 samples. PBMCs, B-cell-depleted T cells, or T cells provided the cDNA or gDNA that made up the material.

Per the study methods: From reference gene primer amplification, estimates of nucleated cell counts were derived. The repertoire was sequenced with immunoSEQ multiplex PCR; TCRdb's copy has only in-frame clones and lacks some. The DNA was the basis for D and trimming; V, J and clone size are from that table. The sample carries 65,000 to 85,000 clones, 60% to 85% recorded once. Germline V gene sequence: CDR1 SGHVS, CDR2 FQNEAQ. V lost 0 bases and J 0 bases, leaving 10 bases between the germline ends. The CDR3 is 16 residues long. The V and J genes are TRBV7-8 and TRBJ2-3; D not resolved. The source is a human donor in a cohort sampled during active COVID-19. Sequencing was performed on peripheral blood. CDR3 sequence reads: CASSLAVLASTDTQYF. For the CDR3, the DNA is TGTGCCAGCAGCTTAGCGGTATTGGCTAGCACAGATACGCAGTATTTT. The variable domain in full, with the rest retrieved from reference TRBV7-8 and TRBJ2-3, is GAGVSQSPRYKVAKRGQDVALRCDPISGHVSLFWYQQALGQGPEFLTYFQNEAQLDKSGLPSDRFFAERPEGSVSTLKIQRTQQEDSAVYLCASSLAVLASTDTQYFGPGTRLTVL.